These 9 T cell receptor beta chains share one sample of origin, sequenced in a study of early T cells in non-severe SARS-CoV-2 infection. Using its own MiXCR run on the 5' RACE reads, TCRdb lists one record per CDR3 protein. The sample lists about 71,000 distinct CDR3 sequences, approximately 15% occurring once. Sequencing was carried out using whole blood. The origin of the receptors is an adult who was a healthcare worker with PCR-confirmed SARS-CoV-2 infection or an uninfected control (not recorded which).

The rearrangement links TRBV5-1 to TRBJ2-2, with 9 bases matching TRBD1. Trimming at V came to 7 bases and at J to 3 bases, leaving 7 bases not matched to a gene. Looked up from germline, CDR1 is SGHRS and CDR2 is YFSETQ. The CDR3 totals 15 residues. In DNA form, the CDR3 reads TGCGCCAGCGAAGGGACAGGGACGGACACCGGGGAGCTGTTTTTT. Translation gives CASEGTGTDTGELFF.

This clonotype has a handful of counts. This chain uses TRBV5-6 with TRBJ1-2; no reliable D call. The germline CDR1 and CDR2 sequences are SGHDT and YYEEEE. The CDR3 spans 14 residues. V gave up 0 bases and J gave up 8 bases, with 14 bases separating them. The chain's CDR3 is CASSLVPETEGYTF. The CDR3 DNA follows: TGTGCCAGCAGCTTGGTCCCAGAGACGGAAGGCTACACCTTC.

V and J are TRBV29-1 and TRBJ1-3; no reliable D call. Germline V gives CDR1 SQVTM, CDR2 ANQGSEA. CDR3 length equals 13 residues. The ends were cut back, 5 bases at V and 0 bases at J, with 8 bases in the middle. For the CDR3, the DNA is TGCAGCGTTACCCAGGCCTCTGGAAACACCATATATTTT. As protein: CSVTQASGNTIYF.

This clonotype showed up many times. J is TRBJ1-1 and V is TRBV7-2; unclear D gene. Germline CDR1 and CDR2: SGHTA and FQGNSA. This CDR3 comprises 14 residues. V was trimmed by 1 base and J by 4 bases, leaving 10 bases between them. The DNA of the CDR3 is TGTGCCAGCAGCTTAGATGGGTCCTTCACTGAAGCTTTCTTT. Translation: CASSLDGSFTEAFF. Based on the CDR3 plus reference TRBV7-2 and TRBJ1-1, the full variable domain is GAGVSQSPSNKVTEKGKDVELRCDPISGHTALYWYRQSLGQGLEFLIYFQGNSAPDKSGLPSDRFSAERTGGSVSTLTIQRTQQEDSAVYLCASSLDGSFTEAFFGQGTRLTVV.

This clonotype was detected only a few times. V usage is TRBV29-1 and J usage is TRBJ2-1; TRBD1 matches at 7 bases. Germline-derived CDR1 and CDR2 are SQVTM and ANQGSEA. This CDR3 has 9 residues. After removal of 7 bases from V and 10 bases from J, the junction contained 1 base not matched to a gene. This chain's CDR3 is CSGGQEQFF. The CDR3 DNA reads TGCAGCGGGGGACAGGAGCAGTTCTTC.

This clonotype was counted only a few times. This rearrangement joins TRBV20-1 to TRBJ2-3; no clear D gene. V was trimmed by 6 bases and J by 0 bases, leaving 13 bases between them. The CDR3 runs 14 residues. CDR1 is DFQATT, CDR2 SNEGSKA, per germline (reference sequence). CDR3 bases: TGCAGTGCAACCTATCGGTCGAGCACAGATACGCAGTATTTT. This translates into CSATYRSSTDTQYF.

This clonotype was counted ten times or more. The chain recombines TRBV6-1 with TRBJ2-4; a weak D match, TRBD1 (6 bases). Germline lookup yields CDR1 MNHNS and CDR2 SASEGT. The CDR3 consists of 17 residues. V lost 0 bases and J lost 1, with 13 bases in between. The CDR3, as DNA: TGTGCCAGCAGTGAAGCGTGGGGGCGCGTGGCCAAAAACATTCAGTACTTC. Protein: CASSEAWGRVAKNIQYF.

This clonotype was detected only a few times. This chain joins TRBV5-1 and TRBJ1-1, with D unresolved. There are 13 residues in the CDR3. The germline CDR1 and CDR2 sequences are SGHRS and YFSETQ. The germline V and J ends were trimmed by 0 bases and 7 bases, with 10 bases remaining between them. This chain's CDR3 is CASSLVRAGEAFF. CDR3 sequence (DNA): TGCGCCAGCAGCTTGGTGAGGGCCGGTGAAGCTTTCTTT. Drawing the rest from reference TRBV5-1 and TRBJ1-1, the complete variable domain is KAGVTQTPRYLIKTRGQQVTLSCSPISGHRSVSWYQQTPGQGLQFLFEYFSETQRNKGNFPGRFSGRQFSNSRSEMNVSTLELGDSALYLCASSLVRAGEAFFGQGTRLTVV.

This clonotype was counted only a few times. The rearrangement joins TRBV5-1 to TRBJ1-2; D gene uncertain. The germline V gene encodes CDR1 SGHRS and CDR2 YFSETQ. V lost 0 bases, J lost 3 bases, and 6 bases lay in between. The CDR3 is 13 amino acids. The CDR3 region has the DNA TGCGCCAGCAGCTTGGGCAGAGACTATGGCTACACCTTC. As protein: CASSLGRDYGYTF.